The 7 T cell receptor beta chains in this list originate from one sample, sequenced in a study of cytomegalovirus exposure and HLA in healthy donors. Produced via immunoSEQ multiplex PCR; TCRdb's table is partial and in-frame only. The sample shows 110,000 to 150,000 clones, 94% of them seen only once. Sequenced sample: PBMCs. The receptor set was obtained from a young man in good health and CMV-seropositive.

Here the CDR3 DNA reads TGTGCCAGTAGTCCCCATCAGGGGAACTATGGCTACACCTTC. Protein product: CASSPHQGNYGYTF. The chain is built from TRBV19 and TRBJ1-2, with D possibly being TRBD1 (6 bases). The CDR3 extends over 14 amino acids. Germline CDR1 LNHDA, CDR2 SQIVND (reference sequence). Trimming shortened V by 5 bases and J by 2 bases, and 12 bases separated the two germline ends.

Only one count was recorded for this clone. The CDR3 loop reads CASSPPRTPGTYDTGELFF. DNA for the CDR3: TGTGCCAGCTCACCACCCAGAACACCGGGGACTTACGACACCGGGGAGCTGTTTTTT. The chain links TRBV18 to TRBJ2-2, with D possibly TRBD2 on 6 matching bases. Germline CDR1 is KGHSH and CDR2 is LQKENI. V was pared by 0 bases and J by 3 bases, with 20 bases between. CDR3 size: 19 residues.

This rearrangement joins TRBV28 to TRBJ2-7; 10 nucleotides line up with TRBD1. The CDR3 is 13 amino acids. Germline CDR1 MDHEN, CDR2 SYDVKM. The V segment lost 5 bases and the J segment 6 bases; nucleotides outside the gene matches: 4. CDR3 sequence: CASSLGTGAEQYF. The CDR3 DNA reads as TGTGCCAGCAGTCTCGGGACAGGGGCCGAGCAGTACTTC. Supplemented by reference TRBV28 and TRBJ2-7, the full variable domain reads DVKVTQSSRYLVKRTGEKVFLECVQDMDHENMFWYRQDPGLGLRLIYFSYDVKMKEKGDIPEGYSVSREKKERFSLILESASTNQTSMYLCASSLGTGAEQYFGPGTRLTVT.

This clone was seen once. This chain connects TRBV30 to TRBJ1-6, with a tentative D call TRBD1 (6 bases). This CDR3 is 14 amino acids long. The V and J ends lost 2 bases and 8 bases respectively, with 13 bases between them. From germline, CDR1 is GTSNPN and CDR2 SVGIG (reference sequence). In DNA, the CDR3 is TGTGCCTGGAGTACGGGACAAATCCATTCACCCCTCCACTTT. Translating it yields CAWSTGQIHSPLHF.

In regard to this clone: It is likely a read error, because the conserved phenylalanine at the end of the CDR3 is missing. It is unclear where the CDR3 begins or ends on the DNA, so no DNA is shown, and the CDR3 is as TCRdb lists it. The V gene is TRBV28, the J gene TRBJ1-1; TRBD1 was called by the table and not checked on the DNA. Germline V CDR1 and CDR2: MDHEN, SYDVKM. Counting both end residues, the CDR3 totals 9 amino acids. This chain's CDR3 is CASSSRQGD.

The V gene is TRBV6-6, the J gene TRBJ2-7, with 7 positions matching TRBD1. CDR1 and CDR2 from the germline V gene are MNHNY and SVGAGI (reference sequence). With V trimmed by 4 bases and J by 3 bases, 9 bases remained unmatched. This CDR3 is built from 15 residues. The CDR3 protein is CASSSDRVGHYEQYF. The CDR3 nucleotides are TGTGCCAGCAGTTCCGACAGGGTAGGTCACTACGAGCAGTACTTC.

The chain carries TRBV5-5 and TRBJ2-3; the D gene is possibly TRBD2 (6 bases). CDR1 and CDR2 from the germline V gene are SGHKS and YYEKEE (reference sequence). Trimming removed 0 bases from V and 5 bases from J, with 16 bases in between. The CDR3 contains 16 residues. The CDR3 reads CASSLAGRGMVDTQYF. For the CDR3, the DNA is TGTGCCAGCAGCTTGGCGGGACGCGGGATGGTAGATACGCAGTATTTT.